The next 30 T cell receptor beta chains were all read from a single sample in a study of cytomegalovirus exposure and HLA in healthy donors. Profiling relied on immunoSEQ multiplex PCR, and the TCRdb table lists in-frame clones only, not all of them. The profile shows about 150,000 clones, 85% to 95% of them singletons. Sequenced input: PBMCs. These receptors came from a man aged 18-30 years in good health and CMV-seropositive.

The chain uses TRBV9 and TRBJ2-7, with D perhaps matching TRBD2 (6 bases). Germline V CDR1 and CDR2: SGDLS, YYNGEE. The CDR3 is 15 amino acids. Trimming removed 6 bases from V and 4 bases from J, with 20 bases in between. CDR3 sequence: CASIREAPPGYEQYF. The DNA for the CDR3 is TGTGCCAGCATTAGGGAGGCCCCGCCCGGGTACGAGCAGTACTTC.

The chain uses TRBV19 and TRBJ2-7, with 10 positions matching TRBD2. Germline CDR1 reads LNHDA; CDR2 reads SQIVND (reference sequence). The CDR3 spans 14 residues. With V trimmed by 5 bases and J by 1 base, 2 bases remained unmatched. CDR3 residues: CASSGTSASYEQYF. As DNA, the CDR3 is TGTGCCAGTAGTGGGACTAGCGCGTCCTACGAGCAGTACTTC.

This clone was found a few times. The chain employs TRBV5-4 and TRBJ1-2, with D tentatively TRBD1 (5 bases). Trimming removed 4 bases from V and 4 bases from J, with 11 bases in between. CDR1 and CDR2 (germline): SGHNT, YYREEE (reference sequence). The CDR3 runs 13 residues. This CDR3 is CASSMGLRYGYTF. The CDR3 DNA reads as TGTGCCAGCAGCATGGGACTTCGCTATGGCTACACCTTC.

The CDR3 sequence is CASSPWAGNEQYF. The CDR3 nucleotides read TGTGCCAGCAGCCCCTGGGCGGGGAACGAGCAGTACTTC. The rearrangement joins TRBV5-6 to TRBJ2-7; possible D gene TRBD2, 6 bases. The ends were cut back, 4 bases at V and 5 bases at J, with 13 bases in the middle. This CDR3 contains 13 residues. CDR1 and CDR2 from the germline V gene are SGHDT and YYEEEE.

The chain is built from TRBV5-1 and TRBJ2-7; tentatively, D is TRBD1 (6 bases). This CDR3 spans 13 amino acids. Trimming shortened V by 0 bases and J by 6 bases, and 10 bases separated the two germline ends. Germline CDR1 and CDR2: SGHRS and YFSETQ. CDR3 in amino acids: CASSLGAGVEQYF. In DNA, the CDR3 is TGCGCCAGCAGCTTGGGGGCAGGGGTCGAGCAGTACTTC.

The chain combines TRBV2 with TRBJ1-3; the D gene is possibly TRBD1 (6 bases). The CDR3 length is 15 residues. With 7 bases removed from V and 0 bases from J, the gap between germline ends came to 13 bases. From germline, CDR1 is SNHLY and CDR2 FYNNEI. The CDR3 DNA reads as TGTGCCAGCAAACGACAGGCGAGCTCTGGAAACACCATATATTTT. Protein: CASKRQASSGNTIYF.

The chain links TRBV5-4 to TRBJ2-7, with 8 bases identical to TRBD1. V shed 4 bases, J shed 0 bases, and the junction held 9 bases outside the gene matches. Germline CDR1 SGHNT, CDR2 YYREEE (reference sequence). The CDR3 runs 16 residues. CDR3: CASSILQGGGSYEQYF. DNA of the CDR3: TGTGCCAGCAGCATTCTACAGGGGGGTGGCTCCTACGAGCAGTACTTC.

The rearrangement joins TRBV18 to TRBJ2-1, with 9 bases matching TRBD1. J was trimmed by 5 bases and V by 2 bases; bases with no gene match: 4. The CDR3 loop spans 15 amino acids. Germline V gene data show CDR1 as KGHSH and CDR2 as LQKENI. This CDR3 reads CASSPGTGLNNEQFF. Here the CDR3 DNA reads TGTGCCAGCTCACCAGGGACAGGGCTTAACAATGAGCAGTTCTTC.

The chain employs TRBV11-2 and TRBJ2-1; D gene uncertain. The germline CDR1 and CDR2 sequences are SGHAT and FQNNGV. The ends were cut back, 0 bases at V and 3 bases at J, with 9 bases in the middle. This CDR3 comprises 15 residues. The CDR3 DNA reads as TGTGCCAGCAGCTTAGACATTCCCATCTACAATGAGCAGTTCTTC. Protein sequence: CASSLDIPIYNEQFF.

This clone was seen once. V usage is TRBV19 and J usage is TRBJ1-5; D uncertain. In germline, CDR1 is LNHDA, CDR2 SQIVND (reference sequence). The CDR3 covers 17 residues. The V gene lost 2 bases and the J gene lost 4 bases, with 18 bases spanning the gap. CDR3 sequence: CASSIFTAISSNQPQHF. As DNA, the CDR3 is TGTGCCAGTAGTATATTCACAGCAATATCATCAAATCAGCCCCAGCATTTT.

This chain connects TRBV2 to TRBJ2-2; no clear D. Germline assignment: CDR1 SNHLY and CDR2 FYNNEI. This CDR3 is built from 14 residues. Trimming took 5 bases from V and 1 from J, leaving 8 bases between them. The CDR3 protein is CASSFNRNTGELFF. Here the CDR3 DNA reads TGTGCCAGCAGTTTTAACAGGAACACCGGGGAGCTGTTTTTT. Drawing the rest from reference TRBV2 and TRBJ2-2, the complete variable domain is EPEVTQTPSHQVTQMGQEVILRCVPISNHLYFYWYRQILGQKVEFLVSFYNNEISEKSEIFDDQFSVERPDGSNFTLKIRSTKLEDSAMYFCASSFNRNTGELFFGEGSRLTVL.

The chain recombines TRBV29-1 with TRBJ2-7; the match to TRBD2 covers 10 bases. The germline V gene has CDR1 SQVTM and CDR2 ANQGSEA. The length of the CDR3 is 14 residues. Trimming took 6 bases from V and 5 from J; bases not matched to a gene: 10. The CDR3 region is CSVADSGRWNEQYF. CDR3 bases: TGCAGCGTAGCCGATAGCGGGAGGTGGAACGAGCAGTACTTC.

V and J are TRBV19 and TRBJ2-1; 7 bases are shared with TRBD2. The CDR3 has 15 amino acids. The V segment lost 4 bases and the J segment 3 bases; nucleotides outside the gene matches: 6. Germline V gene lookup returns CDR1 LNHDA and CDR2 SQIVND (reference sequence). The CDR3 spells CASSRSSGGYNEQFF. In DNA, the CDR3 is TGTGCCAGTAGTAGGTCTAGCGGAGGCTACAATGAGCAGTTCTTC.

CDR3 residues: CAIQLTRGETQYF. The CDR3 coding sequence is TGTGCTATTCAACTAACAAGGGGAGAGACCCAGTACTTC. This chain connects TRBV7-7 to TRBJ2-5; possibly TRBD1 for D (5 bases). Germline CDR1 SSHAT, CDR2 FNYEAQ (reference sequence). CDR3 size: 13 residues.

The rearrangement uses TRBV6-1 and TRBJ1-3; D is unclear. This CDR3 contains 14 residues. From germline, CDR1 is MNHNS and CDR2 SASEGT. The V and J ends lost 6 bases and 0 bases respectively, with 9 bases between them. The CDR3 DNA is TGTGCCAGCAGGGCCCTCTCCTCTGGAAACACCATATATTTT. Translating it yields CASRALSSGNTIYF.

The genes are TRBV5-5 and TRBJ2-1; D uncertain. The CDR3 contains 13 residues. V was pared by 0 bases and J by 7 bases, with 8 bases between. The V gene's germline CDR1 is SGHKS and CDR2 YYEKEE (reference sequence). The CDR3 DNA reads as TGTGCCAGCAGCTTGGGGCATTGGAATGAGCAGTTCTTC. This translates into CASSLGHWNEQFF.

The CDR3 DNA follows: TGTGCCAGTAGGAAAGACAGGGGGCTTGGCAATCAGCCCCAGCATTTT. It encodes CASRKDRGLGNQPQHF. V is TRBV19 and J is TRBJ1-5; 10 nucleotides match TRBD1. Unmatched junction bases numbered 7, after V lost 6 bases and J lost 2 bases. This CDR3 has 16 amino acids. CDR1 and CDR2 (germline): LNHDA, SQIVND (reference sequence). The full variable domain, its missing parts supplied by reference TRBV19 and TRBJ1-5, is DGGITQSPKYLFRKEGQNVTLSCEQNLNHDAMYWYRQDPGQGLRLIYYSQIVNDFQKGDIAEGYSVSREKKESFPLTVTSAQKNPTAFYLCASRKDRGLGNQPQHFGDGTRLSIL.

The chain recombines TRBV5-5 with TRBJ2-6; D is unclear. Trimming pared 4 bases from V and 2 bases from J, leaving 4 bases between. Germline assignment: CDR1 SGHKS and CDR2 YYEKEE (reference sequence). This CDR3 comprises 13 residues. CDR3 coding DNA: TGTGCCAGCAGCCCTACTGGGGCCAACGTCCTGACTTTC. It yields the protein CASSPTGANVLTF. Full variable domain (remainder filled in from reference TRBV5-5 and TRBJ2-6): DAGVTQSPTHLIKTRGQQVTLRCSPISGHKSVSWYQQVLGQGPQFIFQYYEKEERGRGNFPDRFSARQFPNYSSELNVNALLLGDSALYLCASSPTGANVLTFGAGSRLTVL.

This rearrangement joins TRBV9 to TRBJ1-1; D is uncertain. This CDR3 contains 12 residues. Deletions cut 0 bases from V and 10 bases from J, with 10 bases between. Germline V lookup: CDR1 SGDLS, CDR2 YYNGEE. This chain's CDR3 is CASSVGRRGAFF. The CDR3 DNA reads TGTGCCAGCAGCGTAGGCCGTCGGGGAGCTTTCTTT.

J is TRBJ2-5 and V is TRBV28; 7 nucleotides agree with TRBD2. Trimming removed 5 bases from V and 4 bases from J; junction bases left unmatched: 10. Germline lookup yields CDR1 MDHEN and CDR2 SYDVKM. This CDR3 is built from 15 residues. The chain's CDR3 is CASSTTGGGRETQYF. Here the CDR3 DNA reads TGTGCCAGCAGTACTACGGGGGGAGGGCGAGAGACCCAGTACTTC.

The rearrangement uses TRBV27 and TRBJ2-3; 7 nucleotides align to TRBD2. The germline gives CDR1 MNHEY, CDR2 SMNVEV (reference sequence). The CDR3 contains 16 residues. Unmatched junction bases numbered 13, after V lost 6 bases and J lost 4 bases. This CDR3 is CASSSFWGGPADTQYF. In nucleotides, the CDR3 is TGTGCCAGCAGCTCCTTTTGGGGAGGGCCCGCAGATACGCAGTATTTT.

The V and J genes are TRBV11-2 and TRBJ2-7; D is possibly TRBD1 (5 bases). Germline V CDR1 and CDR2: SGHAT, FQNNGV. V was pared by 3 bases and J by 3 bases, with 12 bases between. The CDR3 spans 14 residues. The CDR3 is CASSLGWGGYEQYF. The DNA of the CDR3 is TGTGCCAGCAGCTTGGGGTGGGGCGGCTACGAGCAGTACTTC.

This rearrangement joins TRBV6-1 to TRBJ1-4, with 10 bases identical to TRBD1. Germline loops: CDR1 MNHNS, CDR2 SASEGT. V dropped 1 base and J dropped 8; count of bases not matched to a gene: 4. CDR3 size: 15 residues. Here the CDR3 reads CASSEVTGGWEKLFF. In nucleotides, the CDR3 is TGTGCCAGCAGTGAAGTGACAGGGGGCTGGGAAAAACTGTTTTTT.

The chain has TRBV6-6 and TRBJ2-7; TRBD1 is a possible D gene (6 bases). Looked up from germline, CDR1 is MNHNY and CDR2 is SVGAGI (reference sequence). The CDR3 runs 14 residues. V lost 6 bases and J lost 1, with 13 bases in between. The DNA of the CDR3 is TGTGCCAGCAGGAAAGAACAGGGTTCCTACGAGCAGTACTTC. This translates into CASRKEQGSYEQYF.

The chain joins TRBV10-3 to TRBJ1-3; 7 nucleotides match TRBD1. The germline CDR1 and CDR2 sequences are ENHRY and SYGVKD. The CDR3 runs 12 residues. V shed 9 bases and J 6 bases; nucleotides not matched to a gene: 5. The CDR3 DNA reads as TGTGCCATAGGACAGGCCCAAAACACCATATATTTT. This translates into CAIGQAQNTIYF.

The chain links TRBV28 to TRBJ2-7, with TRBD1 as a possible D gene (5 bases). From germline, CDR1 is MDHEN and CDR2 SYDVKM. Trimming pared 5 bases from V and 2 bases from J, leaving 13 bases between. The CDR3 length is 14 residues. CDR3 nucleotide sequence: TGTGCCAGCAGTCCCTCGGGCAGGGCCTACGAGCAGTACTTC. Encoded protein: CASSPSGRAYEQYF.

The V call is TRBV28, the J call TRBJ2-1; the match to TRBD2 covers 7 bases. The germline CDR1 and CDR2 sequences are MDHEN and SYDVKM. After removal of 6 bases from V and 0 bases from J, the junction contained 5 bases not matched to a gene. This CDR3 region has 15 residues. The CDR3 spells CASRTSATSYNEQFF. The CDR3 DNA reads TGTGCCAGCAGAACTAGCGCAACCTCCTACAATGAGCAGTTCTTC.

This sequence joins TRBV7-8 and TRBJ2-7; TRBD1 matches at 7 bases. J gave up 6 bases and V 0 bases, and 11 bases lay outside the gene matches. Germline V lookup: CDR1 SGHVS, CDR2 FQNEAQ. The CDR3 has 16 amino acids. The CDR3 DNA sequence: TGTGCCAGCAGCTTAGCAGGGACAGCCCGGGGTGGCGAGCAGTACTTC. Translated, it gives CASSLAGTARGGEQYF.

About this clone: Germline is not matched at one junction end, which may reflect a read error. This chain connects TRBV7-9 to TRBJ1-1; 10 bases fit TRBD1. From germline, CDR1 is SEHNR and CDR2 FQNEAQ (reference sequence). This CDR3 has 15 amino acids. In nucleotides, the CDR3 is TGTGCCAGCAGCCCCCCCGGGACAGGGGATTCTGATGCTTTCTTT. Translated: CASSPPGTGDSDAFF. The full variable domain, completed using reference TRBV7-9 and TRBJ1-1, is DTGVSQNPRHKITKRGQNVTFRCDPISEHNRLYWYRQTLGQGPEFLTYFQNEAQLEKSRLLSDRFSAERPKGSFSTLEIQRTEQGDSAMYLCASSPPGTGDSDAFFGQGTRLTVV.

The chain joins TRBV5-6 to TRBJ2-5; 8 positions match TRBD2. CDR1 is SGHDT, CDR2 YYEEEE, per germline. V shed 1 base, J shed 0 bases, and the junction held 5 bases outside the gene matches. The CDR3 consists of 16 residues. Here the CDR3 DNA reads TGTGCCAGCAGCTTGATGGCGGGAGGCTACCAAGAGACCCAGTACTTC. Protein: CASSLMAGGYQETQYF.